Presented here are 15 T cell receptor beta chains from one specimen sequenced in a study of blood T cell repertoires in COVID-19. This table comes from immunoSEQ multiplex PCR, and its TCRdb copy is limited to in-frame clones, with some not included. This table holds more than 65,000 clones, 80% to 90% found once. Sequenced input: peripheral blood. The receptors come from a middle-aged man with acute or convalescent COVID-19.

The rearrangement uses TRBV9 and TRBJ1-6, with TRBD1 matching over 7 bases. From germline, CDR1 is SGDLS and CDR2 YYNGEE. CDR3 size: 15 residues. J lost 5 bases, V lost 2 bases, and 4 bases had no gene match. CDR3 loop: CASSVFDRDNSPLHF. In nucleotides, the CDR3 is TGTGCCAGCAGCGTCTTCGACAGGGATAATTCACCCCTCCACTTT.

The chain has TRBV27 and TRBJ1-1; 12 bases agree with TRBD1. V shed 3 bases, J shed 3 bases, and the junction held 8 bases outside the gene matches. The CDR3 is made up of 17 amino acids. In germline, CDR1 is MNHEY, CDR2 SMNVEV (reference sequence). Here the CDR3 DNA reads TGTGCCAGCAGTTTCGGGGACAGGGGGCGTCGGGACACTGAAGCTTTCTTT. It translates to CASSFGDRGRRDTEAFF.

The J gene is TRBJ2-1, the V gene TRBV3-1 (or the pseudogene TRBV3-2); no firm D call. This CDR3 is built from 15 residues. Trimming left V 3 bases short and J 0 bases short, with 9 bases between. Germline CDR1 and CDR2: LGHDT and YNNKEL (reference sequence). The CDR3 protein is CASSHLTNSYNEQFF. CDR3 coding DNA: TGTGCCAGCAGCCATCTAACTAACTCCTACAATGAGCAGTTCTTC.

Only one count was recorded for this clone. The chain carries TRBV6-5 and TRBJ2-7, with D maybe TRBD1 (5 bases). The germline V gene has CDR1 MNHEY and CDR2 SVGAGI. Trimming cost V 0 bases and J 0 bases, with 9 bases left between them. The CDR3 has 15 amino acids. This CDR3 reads CASSYSPRGSYEQYF. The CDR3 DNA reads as TGTGCCAGCAGTTACTCACCTAGGGGCTCCTACGAGCAGTACTTC.

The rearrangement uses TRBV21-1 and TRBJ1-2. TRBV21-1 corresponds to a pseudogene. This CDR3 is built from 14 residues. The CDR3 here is CASSSPYSPGGYTF. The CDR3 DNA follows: TGTGCCAGCAGCAGTCCCTACTCCCCCGGGGGTTACACCTTC.

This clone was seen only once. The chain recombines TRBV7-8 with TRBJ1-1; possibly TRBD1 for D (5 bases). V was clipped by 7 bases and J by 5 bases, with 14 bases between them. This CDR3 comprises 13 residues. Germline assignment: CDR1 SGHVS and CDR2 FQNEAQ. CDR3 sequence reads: CASTFGGRTEAFF. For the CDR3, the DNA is TGTGCCAGCACGTTCGGGGGGAGGACTGAAGCTTTCTTT.

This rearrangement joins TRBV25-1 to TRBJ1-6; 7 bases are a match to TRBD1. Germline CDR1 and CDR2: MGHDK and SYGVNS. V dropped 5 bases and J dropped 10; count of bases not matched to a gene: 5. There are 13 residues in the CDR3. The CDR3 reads CASSLRGPSPLHF. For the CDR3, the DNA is TGTGCCAGCAGTCTTAGGGGGCCATCACCCCTCCACTTT.

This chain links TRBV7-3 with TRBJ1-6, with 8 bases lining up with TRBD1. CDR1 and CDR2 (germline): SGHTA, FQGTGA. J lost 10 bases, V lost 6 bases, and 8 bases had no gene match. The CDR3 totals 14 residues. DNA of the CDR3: TGTGCCAGCAGGTCCGGGACAGGTTGGTCACCCCTCCACTTT. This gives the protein CASRSGTGWSPLHF. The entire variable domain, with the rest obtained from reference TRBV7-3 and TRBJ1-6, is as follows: GAGVSQTPSNKVTEKGKYVELRCDPISGHTALYWYRQSLGQGPEFLIYFQGTGAADDSGLPNDRFFAVRPEGSVSTLKIQRTERGDSAVYLCASRSGTGWSPLHFGNGTRLTVT.

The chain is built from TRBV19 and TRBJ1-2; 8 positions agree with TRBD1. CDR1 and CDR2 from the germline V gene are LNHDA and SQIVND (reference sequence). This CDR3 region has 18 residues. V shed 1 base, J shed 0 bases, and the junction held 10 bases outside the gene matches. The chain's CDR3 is CASSIAGSGTGPNYGYTF. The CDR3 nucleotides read TGTGCCAGTAGTATAGCCGGCTCCGGGACAGGTCCTAACTATGGCTACACCTTC.

CDR3 sequence: CASELAGGYGYTF. In DNA, the CDR3 is TGTGCCAGCGAACTAGCAGGGGGCTATGGCTACACCTTC. V is TRBV28 and J is TRBJ1-2; 7 nucleotides align to TRBD1. V trimming: 8 bases; J trimming: 4 bases; junction bases outside the gene matches: 7. The CDR3 is 13 amino acids. CDR1 is MDHEN and CDR2 is SYDVKM in the germline V gene.

CDR3 in amino acids: CASKLIAGGTDTQYF. In DNA form, the CDR3 reads TGTGCCAGCAAACTAATAGCGGGGGGCACAGATACGCAGTATTTT. The rearrangement uses TRBV6-4 and TRBJ2-3; TRBD2 matches 9 bases. This CDR3 contains 15 residues. The V segment lost 7 bases and the J segment 1 base; nucleotides outside the gene matches: 6. In germline, CDR1 is MRHNA, CDR2 SNTAGT.

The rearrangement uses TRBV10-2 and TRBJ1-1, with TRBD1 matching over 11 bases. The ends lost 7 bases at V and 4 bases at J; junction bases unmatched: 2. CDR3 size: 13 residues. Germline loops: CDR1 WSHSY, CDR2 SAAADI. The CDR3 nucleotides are TGCGCCAGCACCGGGACAGGGGGCACTGAAGCTTTCTTT. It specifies CASTGTGGTEAFF.

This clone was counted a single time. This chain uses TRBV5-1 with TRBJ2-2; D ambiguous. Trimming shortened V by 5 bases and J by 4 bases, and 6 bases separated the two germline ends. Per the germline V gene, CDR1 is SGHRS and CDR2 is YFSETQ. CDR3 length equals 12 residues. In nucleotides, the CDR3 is TGCGCCAGCAGGGAGATCACCGGGGAGCTGTTTTTT. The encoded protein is CASREITGELFF.

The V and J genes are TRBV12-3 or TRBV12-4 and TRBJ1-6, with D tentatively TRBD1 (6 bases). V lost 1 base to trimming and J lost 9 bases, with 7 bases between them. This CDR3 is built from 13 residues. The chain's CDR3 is CASSLEGVSPLHF. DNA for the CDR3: TGTGCCAGCAGTTTAGAGGGGGTTTCACCCCTCCACTTT.

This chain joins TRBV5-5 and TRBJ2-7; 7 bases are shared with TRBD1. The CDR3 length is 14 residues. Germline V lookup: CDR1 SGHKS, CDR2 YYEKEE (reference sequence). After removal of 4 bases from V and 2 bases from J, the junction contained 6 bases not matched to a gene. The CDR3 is CASSVTGTAYEQYF. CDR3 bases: TGTGCCAGCAGCGTTACCGGGACAGCCTACGAGCAGTACTTC.